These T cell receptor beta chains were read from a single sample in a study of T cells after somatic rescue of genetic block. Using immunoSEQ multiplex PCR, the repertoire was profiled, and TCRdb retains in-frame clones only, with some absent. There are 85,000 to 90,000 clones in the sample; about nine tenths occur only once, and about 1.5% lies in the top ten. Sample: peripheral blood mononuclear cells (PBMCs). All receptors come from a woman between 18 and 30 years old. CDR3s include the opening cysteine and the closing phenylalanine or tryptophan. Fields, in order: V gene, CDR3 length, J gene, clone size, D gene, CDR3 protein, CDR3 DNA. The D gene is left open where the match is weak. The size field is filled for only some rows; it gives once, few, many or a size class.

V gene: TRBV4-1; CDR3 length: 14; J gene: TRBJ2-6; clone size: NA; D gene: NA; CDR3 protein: CASSERDRANVLTF; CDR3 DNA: TGCGCCAGCAGCGAGAGGGACAGGGCCAACGTCCTGACTTTC
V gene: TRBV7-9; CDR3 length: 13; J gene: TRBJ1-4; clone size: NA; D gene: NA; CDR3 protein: CASSFGGGEKLFF; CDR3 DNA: TGTGCCAGCAGCTTCGGAGGGGGAGAAAAACTGTTTTTT
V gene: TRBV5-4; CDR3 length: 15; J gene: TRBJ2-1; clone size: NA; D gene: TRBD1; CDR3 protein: CASSRRQGRDNEQFF; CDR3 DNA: TGTGCCAGCAGCCGGAGACAGGGACGGGACAATGAGCAGTTCTTC
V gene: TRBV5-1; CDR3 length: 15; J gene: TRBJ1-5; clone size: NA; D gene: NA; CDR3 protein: CASSLEGGLNQPQHF; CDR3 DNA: TGCGCCAGCAGCTTGGAGGGGGGGCTCAATCAGCCCCAGCATTTT
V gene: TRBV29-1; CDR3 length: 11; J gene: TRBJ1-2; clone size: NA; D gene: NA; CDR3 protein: CSVEPRYGYTF; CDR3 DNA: TGCAGCGTTGAGCCCCGTTATGGCTACACCTTC
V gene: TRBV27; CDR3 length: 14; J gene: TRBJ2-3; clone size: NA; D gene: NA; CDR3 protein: CASSTGRGTDTQYF; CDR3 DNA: TGTGCCAGCAGTACCGGACGGGGCACAGATACGCAGTATTTT
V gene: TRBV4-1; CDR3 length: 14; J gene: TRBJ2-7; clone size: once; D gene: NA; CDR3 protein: CASANRGGSYEQYF; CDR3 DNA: TGCGCCAGCGCCAACAGGGGAGGGTCCTACGAGCAGTACTTC
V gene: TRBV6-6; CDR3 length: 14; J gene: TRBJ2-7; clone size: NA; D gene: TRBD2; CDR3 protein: CASNEREPPYEQYF; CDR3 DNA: TGTGCCAGCAATGAGCGGGAGCCCCCCTACGAGCAGTACTTC
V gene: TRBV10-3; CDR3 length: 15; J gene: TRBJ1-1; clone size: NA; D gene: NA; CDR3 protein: CAISDRAAMNTEAFF; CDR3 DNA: TGTGCCATCAGTGACAGGGCAGCCATGAACACTGAAGCTTTCTTT
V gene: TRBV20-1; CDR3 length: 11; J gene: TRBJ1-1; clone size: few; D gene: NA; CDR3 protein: CGVLGNTEAFF; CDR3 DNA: TGCGGGGTACTGGGGAACACTGAAGCTTTCTTT
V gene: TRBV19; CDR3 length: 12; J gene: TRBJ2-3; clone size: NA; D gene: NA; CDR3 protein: CASSALQDTQYF; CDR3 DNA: TGTGCCAGTAGTGCCTTACAAGATACGCAGTATTTT
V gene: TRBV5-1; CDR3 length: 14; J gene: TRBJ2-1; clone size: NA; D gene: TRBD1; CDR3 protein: CASSGQGAGNEQFF; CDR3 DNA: TGCGCCAGCAGTGGGCAGGGGGCGGGTAATGAGCAGTTCTTC
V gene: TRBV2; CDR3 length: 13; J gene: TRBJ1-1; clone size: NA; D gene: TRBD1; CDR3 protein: CASSTTGDTEAFF; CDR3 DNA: TGTGCCAGCAGTACAACAGGGGACACTGAAGCTTTCTTT
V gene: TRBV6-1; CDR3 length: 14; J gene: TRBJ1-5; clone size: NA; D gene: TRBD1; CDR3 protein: CASSLQGVNQPQHF; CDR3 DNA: TGTGCCAGCAGTTTACAGGGGGTCAATCAGCCCCAGCATTTT
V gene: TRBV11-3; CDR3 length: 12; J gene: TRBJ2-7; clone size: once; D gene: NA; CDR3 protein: CASSSGFHEQYF; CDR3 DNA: TGTGCCAGCAGCTCCGGGTTCCACGAGCAGTACTTC
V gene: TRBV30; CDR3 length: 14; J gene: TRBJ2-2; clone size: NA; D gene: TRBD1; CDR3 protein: CAWRKTGGTGELFF; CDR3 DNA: TGTGCCTGGAGAAAGACAGGGGGCACCGGGGAGCTGTTTTTT
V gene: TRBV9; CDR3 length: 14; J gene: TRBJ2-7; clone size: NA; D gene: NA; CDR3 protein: CASSGEGTGWEQYF; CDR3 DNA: TGTGCCAGCAGCGGAGAGGGAACCGGGTGGGAGCAGTACTTC
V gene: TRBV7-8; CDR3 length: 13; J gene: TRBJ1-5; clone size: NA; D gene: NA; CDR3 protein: CASTRRGSEPQHF; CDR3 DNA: TGTGCCAGCACCAGGCGGGGGAGCGAGCCCCAGCATTTT
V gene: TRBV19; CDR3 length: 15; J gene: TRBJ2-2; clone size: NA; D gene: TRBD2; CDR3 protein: CASSTPGGSTGELFF; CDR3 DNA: TGTGCCAGTAGTACCCCCGGGGGGAGCACCGGGGAGCTGTTTTTT
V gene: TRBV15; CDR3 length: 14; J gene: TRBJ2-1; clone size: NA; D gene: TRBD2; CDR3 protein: CATTEGLVYNEQFF; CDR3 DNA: TGTGCCACCACCGAGGGACTAGTCTACAATGAGCAGTTCTTC
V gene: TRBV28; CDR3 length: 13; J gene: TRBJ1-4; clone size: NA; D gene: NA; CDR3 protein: CATRRGPNEKLFF; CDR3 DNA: TGTGCCACACGTCGGGGGCCTAATGAAAAACTGTTTTTT
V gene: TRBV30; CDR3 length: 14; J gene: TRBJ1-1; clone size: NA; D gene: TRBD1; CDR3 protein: CAWTPGQGYTEAFF; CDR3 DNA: TGTGCCTGGACCCCGGGACAGGGGTACACTGAAGCTTTCTTT
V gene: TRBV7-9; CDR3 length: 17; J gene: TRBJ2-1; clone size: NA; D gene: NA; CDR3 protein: CASSLAKDADAYNEQFF; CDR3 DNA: TGTGCCAGCAGCTTAGCGAAGGACGCGGACGCCTACAATGAGCAGTTCTTC
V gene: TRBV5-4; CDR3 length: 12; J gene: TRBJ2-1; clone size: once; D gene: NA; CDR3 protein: CASSLEYNEQFF; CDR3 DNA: TGTGCCAGCAGCCTCGAGTACAATGAGCAGTTCTTC
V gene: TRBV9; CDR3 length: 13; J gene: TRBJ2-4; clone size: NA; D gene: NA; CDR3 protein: CASSVAGGDIQYF; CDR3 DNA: TGTGCCAGCAGCGTAGCCGGTGGGGACATTCAGTACTTC
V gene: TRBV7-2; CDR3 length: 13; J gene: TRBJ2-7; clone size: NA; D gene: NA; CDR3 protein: CASSSGAPYEQYF; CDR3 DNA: TGTGCCAGCAGCTCTGGGGCCCCCTACGAGCAGTACTTC